Listed below are T cell receptor beta chains from one sample, sequenced in a study of PD-L1 blockade in urothelial cancer. Using immunoSEQ multiplex PCR, the repertoire was profiled, and TCRdb retains in-frame clones only, with some absent. The sample holds roughly 44,000 clones, roughly four fifths seen once. The source material was PBMCs, sampled around atezolizumab (anti-PD-L1) treatment. These receptors originate from a man between 65 and 79 years old with urothelial cancer. The CDR3 runs from the conserved cysteine through the conserved F or W. The D gene is left open where the match is weak. Some rows mark clone size as missing; the rest say once, few, many or name a class of expanded clone.

d_gene: TRBD1
v_gene: TRBV7-3
abundance: .
j_gene: TRBJ1-2
CDR3aa: CASSSNPTGGDGYTF
CDR3nt: TGTGCCAGCAGCTCGAACCCAACAGGGGGTGATGGCTACACCTTC

d_gene: TRBD2
v_gene: TRBV15
abundance: .
j_gene: TRBJ2-5
CDR3aa: CATSRDLLAGAQLTQYF
CDR3nt: TGTGCCACCAGCAGAGATCTTTTAGCGGGGGCCCAGTTAACCCAGTACTTC

d_gene: .
v_gene: TRBV6-1
abundance: .
j_gene: TRBJ1-5
CDR3aa: CASSERGSQPQHF
CDR3nt: TGTGCCAGCAGTGAACGGGGAAGTCAGCCCCAGCATTTT

d_gene: .
v_gene: TRBV5-1
abundance: few
j_gene: TRBJ1-1
CDR3aa: CASSSQANTEAFF
CDR3nt: TGCGCCAGCAGCTCCCAAGCGAACACTGAAGCTTTCTTT

d_gene: .
v_gene: TRBV7-9
abundance: .
j_gene: TRBJ2-7
CDR3aa: CASSLSFSVNEQYF
CDR3nt: TGTGCCAGCAGCTTAAGCTTTTCTGTAAACGAGCAGTACTTC

d_gene: .
v_gene: TRBV29-1
abundance: .
j_gene: TRBJ2-4
CDR3aa: CSVGLAGARNIQYF
CDR3nt: TGCAGCGTCGGTTTGGCCGGAGCCAGAAACATTCAGTACTTC

d_gene: .
v_gene: TRBV11-1
abundance: .
j_gene: TRBJ1-5
CDR3aa: CASSDYNQPQHF
CDR3nt: TGTGCCAGCAGCGACTACAATCAGCCCCAGCATTTT

d_gene: .
v_gene: TRBV6-5
abundance: .
j_gene: TRBJ1-1
CDR3aa: CASSSPGGTEAFF
CDR3nt: TGTGCCAGCAGTTCTCCCGGCGGCACTGAAGCTTTCTTT

d_gene: TRBD1
v_gene: TRBV2
abundance: .
j_gene: TRBJ2-7
CDR3aa: CASSPRTGSGEQYF
CDR3nt: TGTGCCAGCAGTCCCCGGACAGGGTCCGGCGAGCAGTACTTC

d_gene: TRBD1
v_gene: TRBV5-1
abundance: .
j_gene: TRBJ2-5
CDR3aa: CASSEQGSQETQYF
CDR3nt: TGCGCCAGCAGCGAACAGGGGTCGCAAGAGACCCAGTACTTC

d_gene: .
v_gene: TRBV6-5
abundance: .
j_gene: TRBJ2-4
CDR3aa: CASSYTPGQLNIQYF
CDR3nt: TGTGCCAGCAGTTACACTCCGGGACAACTGAACATTCAGTACTTC

d_gene: TRBD1
v_gene: TRBV7-8
abundance: .
j_gene: TRBJ1-2
CDR3aa: CASSFGEDRVWYGYTF
CDR3nt: TGTGCCAGCAGCTTCGGCGAGGACAGGGTTTGGTATGGCTACACCTTC

d_gene: .
v_gene: TRBV18
abundance: .
j_gene: TRBJ1-5
CDR3aa: CASSPQSDQPQHF
CDR3nt: TGTGCCAGCTCACCACAAAGCGATCAGCCCCAGCATTTT

d_gene: .
v_gene: TRBV4-3
abundance: .
j_gene: TRBJ2-1
CDR3aa: CASSQDLAFSSYNEQFF
CDR3nt: TGCGCCAGCAGCCAAGACCTAGCTTTTAGCTCCTACAATGAGCAGTTCTTC

d_gene: .
v_gene: TRBV18
abundance: .
j_gene: TRBJ1-2
CDR3aa: CASSPDRQAYYGYTF
CDR3nt: TGTGCCAGCTCACCAGACCGCCAGGCGTACTATGGCTACACCTTC

d_gene: .
v_gene: TRBV7-2
abundance: .
j_gene: TRBJ2-7
CDR3aa: CASSLQVPYEQYF
CDR3nt: TGTGCCAGCAGCTTACAGGTCCCTTACGAGCAGTACTTC

d_gene: TRBD1
v_gene: TRBV23-1
abundance: .
j_gene: TRBJ2-2
CDR3aa: CASTRDRGETGELFF
CDR3nt: TGCGCCAGCACCCGGGACAGGGGGGAAACCGGGGAGCTGTTTTTT

d_gene: .
v_gene: TRBV6-1
abundance: .
j_gene: TRBJ2-4
CDR3aa: CASSESPAGIQYF
CDR3nt: TGTGCCAGCAGTGAATCGCCGGCAGGCATTCAGTACTTC

d_gene: TRBD2
v_gene: TRBV7-8
abundance: .
j_gene: TRBJ2-1
CDR3aa: CASRRGGSNEQFF
CDR3nt: TGTGCCAGCAGGCGGGGGGGGAGCAATGAGCAGTTCTTC

d_gene: .
v_gene: TRBV7-9
abundance: .
j_gene: TRBJ1-4
CDR3aa: CASSLTRVRYEKLFF
CDR3nt: TGTGCCAGCAGCTTAACGAGGGTGCGTTACGAAAAACTGTTTTTT

d_gene: TRBD1
v_gene: TRBV7-8
abundance: .
j_gene: TRBJ2-5
CDR3aa: CASSLADLTGGRETQYF
CDR3nt: TGTGCCAGCAGCTTAGCGGACTTGACAGGGGGCCGGGAGACCCAGTACTTC

d_gene: TRBD1
v_gene: TRBV2
abundance: medium-sized
j_gene: TRBJ1-2
CDR3aa: CASSGTGYGYTF
CDR3nt: TGTGCCAGCAGTGGGACAGGCTATGGCTACACCTTC

d_gene: TRBD1
v_gene: TRBV6-5
abundance: .
j_gene: TRBJ1-1
CDR3aa: CASSPPGQVKAFF
CDR3nt: TGTGCCAGCAGCCCTCCGGGACAGGTGAAAGCTTTCTTT

d_gene: TRBD1
v_gene: TRBV5-1
abundance: few
j_gene: TRBJ1-2
CDR3aa: CASSLDAGGLGGYTF
CDR3nt: TGCGCCAGCAGCTTGGATGCAGGGGGCCTTGGTGGCTACACCTTC

d_gene: TRBD1
v_gene: TRBV9
abundance: .
j_gene: TRBJ1-2
CDR3aa: CASSVDQEGASGYTF
CDR3nt: TGTGCCAGCAGCGTAGATCAAGAGGGGGCAAGTGGCTACACCTTC

d_gene: TRBD2
v_gene: TRBV16
abundance: .
j_gene: TRBJ2-3
CDR3aa: CASSQSSGSTDTQYF
CDR3nt: TGTGCCAGCAGCCAATCTAGCGGGAGCACAGATACGCAGTATTTT

d_gene: .
v_gene: TRBV9
abundance: .
j_gene: TRBJ1-3
CDR3aa: CASSPSGSLSGNTIYF
CDR3nt: TGTGCCAGCAGCCCTAGTGGGAGTCTTTCTGGAAACACCATATATTTT

d_gene: TRBD2
v_gene: TRBV2
abundance: .
j_gene: TRBJ2-1
CDR3aa: CASSGASGRGEQFF
CDR3nt: TGTGCCAGCAGTGGGGCTAGCGGGAGGGGCGAGCAGTTCTTC

d_gene: TRBD1
v_gene: TRBV7-9
abundance: .
j_gene: TRBJ2-3
CDR3aa: CASSRVATGGTRTDTQYF
CDR3nt: TGTGCCAGCAGCAGAGTGGCGACAGGGGGCACCCGCACAGATACGCAGTATTTT

d_gene: .
v_gene: TRBV28
abundance: .
j_gene: TRBJ1-1
CDR3aa: CASSLLGGGDSEAFF
CDR3nt: TGTGCCAGCAGTTTATTGGGCGGGGGCGACTCTGAAGCTTTCTTT

d_gene: TRBD2
v_gene: TRBV5-4
abundance: .
j_gene: TRBJ2-5
CDR3aa: CASSYGLGEETQYF
CDR3nt: TGTGCCAGCAGCTACGGACTAGGGGAAGAGACCCAGTACTTC

d_gene: .
v_gene: TRBV5-6
abundance: .
j_gene: TRBJ1-2
CDR3aa: CASSLSGANYGYTF
CDR3nt: TGTGCCAGCAGCTTGAGCGGGGCCAACTATGGCTACACCTTC

d_gene: .
v_gene: TRBV6-5
abundance: .
j_gene: TRBJ2-1
CDR3aa: CASSSPDSDYEQFF
CDR3nt: TGTGCCAGCAGTTCCCCAGACAGCGACTATGAGCAGTTCTTC

d_gene: .
v_gene: TRBV27
abundance: .
j_gene: TRBJ2-1
CDR3aa: CASSWQGQGHEQFF
CDR3nt: TGTGCCAGCAGTTGGCAAGGCCAGGGCCATGAGCAGTTCTTC

d_gene: .
v_gene: TRBV5-4
abundance: .
j_gene: TRBJ1-4
CDR3aa: CASSPPAGAGGGEKLFF
CDR3nt: TGTGCCAGCAGTCCCCCCGCAGGGGCGGGAGGTGGGGAAAAACTGTTTTTT

d_gene: .
v_gene: TRBV30
abundance: .
j_gene: TRBJ1-5
CDR3aa: CAWSTGGGQPQHF
CDR3nt: TGTGCCTGGAGTACCGGTGGGGGCCAGCCCCAGCATTTT

d_gene: TRBD1
v_gene: TRBV5-1
abundance: .
j_gene: TRBJ1-1
CDR3aa: CASSPPGGIGTEAFF
CDR3nt: TGCGCCAGCAGTCCGCCAGGGGGCATTGGAACTGAAGCTTTCTTT

d_gene: .
v_gene: TRBV29-1
abundance: .
j_gene: TRBJ2-5
CDR3aa: CSASRDYQETQYF
CDR3nt: TGCAGCGCATCACGGGACTACCAAGAGACCCAGTACTTC

d_gene: TRBD2
v_gene: TRBV4-2
abundance: .
j_gene: TRBJ2-1
CDR3aa: CASSSTSGTYNEQFF
CDR3nt: TGTGCCAGCAGTTCGACTAGCGGAACCTACAATGAGCAGTTCTTC

d_gene: .
v_gene: TRBV19
abundance: .
j_gene: TRBJ1-4
CDR3aa: CASSILGHLGSTNEKLFF
CDR3nt: TGTGCCAGTAGTATCCTCGGACACCTAGGTTCAACTAATGAAAAACTGTTTTTT

d_gene: .
v_gene: TRBV5-1
abundance: once
j_gene: TRBJ2-1
CDR3aa: CASSMLTDEQFF
CDR3nt: TGCGCCAGCAGCATGCTAACGGATGAGCAGTTCTTC

d_gene: TRBD1
v_gene: TRBV19
abundance: .
j_gene: TRBJ2-2
CDR3aa: CASRPGQGPGELFF
CDR3nt: TGTGCCAGTAGGCCGGGACAGGGTCCCGGGGAGCTGTTTTTT

d_gene: TRBD1
v_gene: TRBV19
abundance: .
j_gene: TRBJ2-2
CDR3aa: CASTRQGAGGELFF
CDR3nt: TGTGCCAGTACCCGACAGGGGGCAGGCGGGGAGCTGTTTTTT

d_gene: TRBD2
v_gene: TRBV6-1
abundance: .
j_gene: TRBJ2-7
CDR3aa: CASMGTSGSSYEQYF
CDR3nt: TGTGCCAGCATGGGGACTAGCGGGAGCTCCTACGAGCAGTACTTC

d_gene: TRBD1
v_gene: TRBV5-4
abundance: .
j_gene: TRBJ2-6
CDR3aa: CASSRRTGGSGANVLTF
CDR3nt: TGTGCCAGCAGCCGGAGGACAGGGGGCTCTGGGGCCAACGTCCTGACTTTC

d_gene: .
v_gene: TRBV29-1
abundance: .
j_gene: TRBJ1-1
CDR3aa: CSTLNPKPPEAFF
CDR3nt: TGCAGCACGCTGAACCCTAAACCGCCTGAAGCTTTCTTT

d_gene: TRBD1
v_gene: TRBV5-6
abundance: .
j_gene: TRBJ1-2
CDR3aa: CASSLGDRGRLYGYTF
CDR3nt: TGTGCCAGCAGCTTGGGGGACAGGGGGCGGCTCTATGGCTACACCTTC